This TCR beta chain was profiled in a study of early T cells in non-severe SARS-CoV-2 infection. Study at large: From unsorted whole blood, bulk RNA was sequenced, and the chains remained unpaired.

With regard to this clonotype: Antigen unknown.

Study results and caveats: Matching against VDJdb likely underestimated virus-specific expansions, favoring anti-spike CD8.

Unique molecular identifiers tagged individual cDNA molecules. TCRdb re-derived calls from the 5' RACE reads in MiXCR, one entry per CDR3 protein. The table records tens of thousands of distinct CDR3 sequences, roughly 18% of them present only once. The TCR comes from an adult who was a healthcare worker with PCR-confirmed SARS-CoV-2 infection or an uninfected control (not recorded which). The sample here was whole blood, taken at baseline.

This CDR3 reads CAWITGTIKFF. The CDR3 nucleotides read TGTGCCTGGATTACCGGGACTATAAAGTTCTTC. The rearrangement joins TRBV30 to TRBJ2-1; 7 nucleotides line up with TRBD2. With 4 bases clipped from V and 14 bases from J, the junction kept 8 bases outside the gene matches. CDR1 and CDR2 (germline): GTSNPN, SVGIG (reference sequence). The CDR3 is 11 amino acids.